Listed below are T cell receptor beta chains from one sample, sequenced in a study of blood T cell repertoires in COVID-19. Method: immunoSEQ multiplex PCR; TCRdb's copy keeps in-frame clones and lacks some. The data contain some 180,000 clones, around 86% of them singletons. The sample taken for sequencing was PBMCs or T cells enriched from blood (not recorded which). These receptors were taken from a woman in her 40s in a cohort exposed to, infected with or recovered from COVID-19 (not recorded which). Each CDR3 is given with its conserved first and last residue. Each record gives: CDR3 protein, CDR3 DNA, V gene, clone size, D gene, J gene. The D gene is left open where the match is weak. Rows give clone size only sometimes, using once, few, many, or a class for an expanded clone.

CASSHLRGATDTQYF | TGTGCCAGCAGCCATCTGCGGGGGGCCACAGATACGCAGTATTTT | TRBV2 | . | TRBD2 | TRBJ2-3
CASSLGGGDLHEQYF | TGCGCCAGCAGCTTGGGGGGAGGAGATCTCCACGAGCAGTACTTC | TRBV5-1 | . | . | TRBJ2-7
CASSSRDREGPYGYTF | TGTGCCAGCAGTTCCCGGGACAGGGAAGGTCCATATGGCTACACCTTC | TRBV6-5 | . | TRBD1 | TRBJ1-2
CVTRDRGFGYTF | TGTGTAACCCGGGACAGGGGTTTTGGCTACACCTTC | TRBV6-5 | . | TRBD1 | TRBJ1-2
CASSQGQGSGEAFF | TGCGCCAGCAGCCAGGGACAGGGTAGCGGTGAAGCTTTCTTT | TRBV5-1 | . | TRBD1 | TRBJ1-1
CASSPWTGVTGELFF | TGCGCCAGCAGCCCCTGGACAGGTGTCACCGGGGAGCTGTTTTTT | TRBV4-1 | . | TRBD1 | TRBJ2-2
CASSENLGDYLYNEQFF | TGTGCCAGCAGTGAAAATTTGGGGGACTACCTATACAATGAGCAGTTCTTC | TRBV2 | once | TRBD2 | TRBJ2-1
CASRKTLPGLAGGYEQYF | TGTGCAAGTCGCAAGACACTGCCGGGACTAGCGGGGGGGTACGAGCAGTACTTC | TRBV12-2 | . | . | TRBJ2-7
CASSSSDLPTEAFF | TGCGCCAGCAGCTCATCCGACTTACCCACTGAAGCTTTCTTT | TRBV5-1 | . | . | TRBJ1-1
CASSYVGLQGYTF | TGTGCCAGCAGTTACGTGGGGCTACAGGGCTACACCTTC | TRBV6-5 | . | . | TRBJ1-2
CASSSRTSGRAHEQYF | TGCGCCAGCAGCTCCCGGACTAGCGGGAGAGCCCACGAGCAGTACTTC | TRBV5-1 | . | TRBD2 | TRBJ2-7
CASVEAGGDTQYF | TGTGCCAGCGTAGAAGCGGGAGGCGATACGCAGTATTTT | TRBV6-5 | . | TRBD2 | TRBJ2-3
CASSPYGVNTEAFF | TGCGCCAGCAGCCCCTACGGAGTGAACACTGAAGCTTTCTTT | TRBV5-1 | . | . | TRBJ1-1
CAISEWRQDFHTEAFF | TGTGCCATCAGTGAGTGGCGACAGGACTTTCACACTGAAGCTTTCTTT | TRBV10-3 | . | . | TRBJ1-1
CASSQDISVNTEAFF | TGTGCCAGCAGCCAAGATATTTCAGTGAACACTGAAGCTTTCTTT | TRBV14 | . | . | TRBJ1-1
CASSHEGSPLHF | TGTGCCAGCAGCCACGAGGGTTCACCCCTCCACTTT | TRBV3-1/TRBV3-2 | . | . | TRBJ1-6
CASSKGDRSKCTEAFF | TGTGCCAGCAGCAAAGGGGACAGGTCGAAGTGTACTGAAGCTTTCTTT | TRBV21-1 | . | . | TRBJ1-1
CASSEGLAGGGSEQFF | TGTGCCAGCAGCGAGGGGCTAGCGGGAGGTGGTAGTGAGCAGTTCTTC | TRBV9 | . | TRBD2 | TRBJ2-1
CASSRDSKKNIQYF | TGCGCCAGCAGTCGGGACAGTAAAAAAAACATTCAGTACTTC | TRBV23-1 | . | TRBD1 | TRBJ2-4
CASRRGYEQYF | TGCGCCAGCAGACGGGGGTACGAGCAGTACTTC | TRBV5-1 | . | . | TRBJ2-7
CASSAGLAGLTGELFF | TGTGCCAGCAGCGCCGGACTAGCGGGGCTCACCGGGGAGCTGTTTTTT | TRBV5-5 | . | TRBD2 | TRBJ2-2
CASSPTGVSYEQYF | TGTGCCAGTAGTCCGACAGGGGTTTCCTACGAGCAGTACTTC | TRBV19 | . | TRBD1 | TRBJ2-7
CASSPNRGLTSGRDMEETQYF | TGTGCCAGCAGCCCCAACAGGGGGCTAACTAGCGGGAGGGACATGGAAGAGACCCAGTACTTC | TRBV4-2 | . | TRBD2 | TRBJ2-5
CAWSAGNSYEQYF | TGTGCCTGGAGTGCGGGTAACTCCTACGAGCAGTACTTC | TRBV30 | . | . | TRBJ2-7
CASSQDLSGLRGGGNTEAFF | TGTGCCAGCAGCCAAGATCTTAGTGGTTTGAGGGGAGGGGGAAACACTGAAGCTTTCTTT | TRBV4-2 | . | . | TRBJ1-1
CASSQEGVGTEAFF | TGTGCCAGCAGCCAAGAGGGAGTTGGCACTGAAGCTTTCTTT | TRBV4-2 | . | . | TRBJ1-1
CASSWAQTYGYTF | TGTGCCAGCAGCTGGGCCCAGACCTATGGCTACACCTTC | TRBV5-5 | once | . | TRBJ1-2
CASSIVLREIETQYF | TGTGCCAGTAGTATAGTTTTGCGGGAGATCGAGACCCAGTACTTC | TRBV19 | . | TRBD2 | TRBJ2-5
CASRTKDYPPKDEQFF | TGTGCCAGCAGGACAAAGGACTACCCTCCAAAGGATGAGCAGTTCTTC | TRBV7-8 | . | . | TRBJ2-1
CASSQDGRGGAWNEQFF | TGTGCCAGCAGCCAAGATGGTAGGGGGGGGGCGTGGAATGAGCAGTTCTTC | TRBV3-1/TRBV3-2 | . | . | TRBJ2-1
CSVVLAVNEQFF | TGCAGCGTTGTGCTGGCGGTTAATGAGCAGTTCTTC | TRBV29-1 | few | . | TRBJ2-1
CASRKMTGEFQPQHF | TGTGCCAGCAGGAAAATGACAGGGGAATTTCAGCCCCAGCATTTT | TRBV27 | . | TRBD1 | TRBJ1-5
CASRPRQGHQPQHF | TGTGCCAGCAGACCCCGACAGGGGCATCAGCCCCAGCATTTT | TRBV5-8 | . | TRBD1 | TRBJ1-5
CASSLTTGVYTLHF | TGTGCCAGCAGTCTCACCACAGGGGTTTACACCCTCCACTTT | TRBV27 | . | TRBD1 | TRBJ1-6
CASSVVGGREKLFF | TGTGCCAGCAGCGTAGTGGGGGGTAGAGAAAAACTGTTTTTT | TRBV9 | . | . | TRBJ1-4
CASSLETGWQETQYF | TGTGCCAGCAGCTTAGAGACAGGGTGGCAAGAGACCCAGTACTTC | TRBV7-9 | . | TRBD1 | TRBJ2-5
CASGPRTGSTEAFF | TGTGCCAGCGGACCCCGGACAGGGAGCACTGAAGCTTTCTTT | TRBV27 | . | TRBD1 | TRBJ1-1
CASSLGSAVNQETQYF | TGTGCCAGCAGCTTAGGGTCCGCAGTTAACCAAGAGACCCAGTACTTC | TRBV7-2 | . | . | TRBJ2-5
CASSPSGFREAFF | TGTGCCAGCAGTCCTTCAGGGTTTCGGGAAGCTTTCTTT | TRBV14 | . | . | TRBJ1-1
CATSRYKGQGNEQYF | TGTGCCACCAGCAGGTATAAGGGACAGGGGAACGAGCAGTACTTC | TRBV15 | . | TRBD1 | TRBJ2-7
CASSPSTSGSDEQYF | TGTGCCAGCAGCCCCTCGACTAGCGGGAGCGACGAGCAGTACTTC | TRBV7-6 | . | TRBD2 | TRBJ2-7
CASSQVPGAEQYF | TGCGCCAGCAGCCAAGTTCCAGGGGCCGAGCAGTACTTC | TRBV4-1 | . | . | TRBJ2-7